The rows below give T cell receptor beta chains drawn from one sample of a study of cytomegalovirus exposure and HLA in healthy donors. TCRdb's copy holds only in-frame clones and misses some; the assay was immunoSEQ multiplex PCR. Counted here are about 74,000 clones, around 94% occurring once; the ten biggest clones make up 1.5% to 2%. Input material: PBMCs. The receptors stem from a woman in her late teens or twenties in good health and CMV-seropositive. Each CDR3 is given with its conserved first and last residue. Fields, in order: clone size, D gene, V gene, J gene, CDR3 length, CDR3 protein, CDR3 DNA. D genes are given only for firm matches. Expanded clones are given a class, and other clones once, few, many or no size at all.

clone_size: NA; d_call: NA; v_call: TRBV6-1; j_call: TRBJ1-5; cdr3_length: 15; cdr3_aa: CASRPGAYSNQPQHF; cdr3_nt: TGTGCCAGCCGCCCGGGTGCCTATAGCAATCAGCCCCAGCATTTT
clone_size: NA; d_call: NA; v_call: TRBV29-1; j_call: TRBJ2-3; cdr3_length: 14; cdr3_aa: CSVNLAIKTDTQYF; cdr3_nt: TGCAGCGTTAATCTAGCGATCAAGACAGATACGCAGTATTTT
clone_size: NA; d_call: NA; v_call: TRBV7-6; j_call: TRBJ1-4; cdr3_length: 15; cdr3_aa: CASSPRRVLGEKLFF; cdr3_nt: TGTGCCAGCAGCCCCCGGAGGGTCCTTGGGGAAAAACTGTTTTTT
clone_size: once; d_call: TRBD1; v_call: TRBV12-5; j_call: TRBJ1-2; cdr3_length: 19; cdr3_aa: CASGLVRRQGRPMYSGYTF; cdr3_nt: TGTGCTAGTGGTTTGGTACGAAGACAGGGGCGACCTATGTACTCTGGCTACACCTTC
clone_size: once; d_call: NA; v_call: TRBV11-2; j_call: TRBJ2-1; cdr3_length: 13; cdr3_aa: CASSLGGENEQFF; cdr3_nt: TGTGCCAGCAGCTTAGGTGGTGAGAATGAGCAGTTCTTC
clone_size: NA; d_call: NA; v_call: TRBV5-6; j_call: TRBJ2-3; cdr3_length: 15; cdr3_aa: CASSFGQGSTDTQYF; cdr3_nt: TGTGCCAGCAGCTTCGGCCAGGGGAGCACAGATACGCAGTATTTT
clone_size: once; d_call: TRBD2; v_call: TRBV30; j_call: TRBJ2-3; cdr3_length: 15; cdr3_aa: CAWSPLAGGLDTQYF; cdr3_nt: TGTGCCTGGAGTCCACTAGCGGGAGGACTAGATACGCAGTATTTT
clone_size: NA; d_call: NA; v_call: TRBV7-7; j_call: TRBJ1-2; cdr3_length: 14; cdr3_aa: CASAIEQGQYGYTF; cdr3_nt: TGTGCCAGCGCTATTGAGCAGGGTCAGTACGGCTACACCTTC
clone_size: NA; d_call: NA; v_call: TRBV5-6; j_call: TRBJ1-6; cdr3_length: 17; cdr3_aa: CASSLGARLGGNSPLHF; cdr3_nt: TGTGCCAGCAGCTTGGGGGCTCGACTGGGAGGGAATTCACCCCTCCACTTT
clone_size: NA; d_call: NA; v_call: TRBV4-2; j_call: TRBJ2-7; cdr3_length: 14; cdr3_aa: CASSQGPLSYEQYF; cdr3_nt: TGTGCCAGCAGCCAAGGGCCTCTCTCCTACGAGCAGTACTTC
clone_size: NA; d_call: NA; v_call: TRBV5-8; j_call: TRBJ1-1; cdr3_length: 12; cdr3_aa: CASSLGYPGAFF; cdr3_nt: TGTGCCAGCAGCTTGGGATATCCGGGAGCTTTCTTT